The following is a T cell receptor beta chain sequence with its context. This clonotype was counted many times. Its antigen target is currently unknown. Per-base qualities were not stored, and no clone one base away is much larger. The germline V gene (reference sequence) yields LNHNV for CDR1 and YYDKDF for CDR2. V loses 1 base, J loses 1 base, and the germline ends lie 9 bases apart. Spanning cysteine to phenylalanine, the CDR3 consists of 15 amino acids. Only CDR3 DNA remains: 45 bases, in frame from the first base. Synovial fluid samples and blood samples obtained from the same ankylosing spondylitis patients were matched. This sample is part of a study of CD8 T cells in ankylosing spondylitis (dated by TCRdb to about 2017). Regarding the complete study: The study profiled T cell receptor beta repertoires in healthy donors and ankylosing spondylitis patients to find disease-linked TCR variants. Peripheral blood samples were taken, and synovial fluid was additionally collected from ankylosing spondylitis patients. The full study cohort comprised about 25 ankylosing spondylitis patients and around 100 healthy donors.

The sequencing machine was an Illumina HiSeq 2500. TCR beta libraries were prepared by quantitative 5'-RACE with molecular barcodes. Turning to the authors' computational methods: A new computational method based on a probabilistic model of VDJ rearrangement was used to identify disease-linked TCR variants. TCRdb cleaned the public reads at Q25 with fastp, built clones with MiXCR and kept in-frame beta chains. Entries are consolidated by CDR3 protein sequence, retaining the most common genes and DNA. What appears here as the V and J calls and clone size reflects TCRdb's work, not the paper's. This sample gives under 150,000 distinct CDR3 sequences in total; roughly 7.7% of them show up just once. About 7.1% of the sample comes from the top ten. General conclusions and limits of the study: Some motif variants had previously been reported in the synovial fluid and blood of reactive arthritis patients, which suggests shared mechanisms of disease initiation. A CD8+ phenotype was shown by the disease-linked clones, which were found at relatively low frequencies in peripheral blood. The disease-linked clones were reported to be significantly enriched in matched synovial fluid samples from ankylosing spondylitis patients. Blood from ankylosing spondylitis patients appeared to be characterized by a TCR beta motif composed of several highly homologous amino acid variants.

This TCR was sampled from a male donor with ankylosing spondylitis. Specimen: synovial fluid, either unsorted or a sorted T cell fraction (not recorded which). The sequence joins TRBV15 to TRBJ2-3; the D gene identity is not certain. The CDR3 in this case is CATSRASRGTDTQYF. The nucleotide sequence reads TGTGCCACCAGCAGAGCATCCCGGGGCACAGATACGCAGTATTTT. Extended through the reference TRBV15 and TRBJ2-3 proteins, this CDR3 yields the full variable domain: DAMVIQNPRYQVTQFGKPVTLSCSQTLNHNVMYWYQQKSSQAPKLLFHYYDKDFNNEADTPDNFQSRRPNTSFCFLDIRSPGLGDTAMYLCATSRASRGTDTQYFGPGTRLTVL.